The rows below give T cell receptor beta chains drawn from one sample of a study of blood T cell repertoires in COVID-19. TCRdb's copy holds only in-frame clones and misses some; the assay was immunoSEQ multiplex PCR. This repertoire shows fewer than 500,000 clones, 87% found once; its top ten account for under 2.5%. Sequenced sample: PBMCs or T cells enriched from blood (not recorded which). These receptor sequences come from a woman under 30 with acute COVID-19. The CDR3 runs from the conserved cysteine through the conserved F or W. D genes are given only for firm matches. The size field is filled for only some rows; it gives once, few, many or a size class.

v_gene,j_gene,abundance,len,d_gene,CDR3aa,CDR3nt
TRBV4-1,TRBJ2-5,.,13,TRBD1,CASSYWTGETQYF,TGCGCCAGCAGCTACTGGACAGGGGAGACCCAGTACTTC
TRBV5-4,TRBJ2-1,.,14,TRBD2,CASHPGLAGGSAFF,TGTGCCAGCCACCCCGGGTTAGCGGGAGGCTCGGCGTTCTTC
TRBV10-3,TRBJ1-2,.,18,TRBD1,CAISERDRGRLQGYGYTF,TGTGCCATCAGTGAACGGGACAGGGGGCGACTTCAAGGCTATGGCTACACCTTC
TRBV19,TRBJ2-1,.,16,.,CASSIPQQRAVNEQFF,TGTGCCAGTAGTATCCCCCAGCAGAGGGCTGTTAATGAGCAGTTCTTC
TRBV5-1,TRBJ2-5,.,14,TRBD1,CASSIGTVQETQYF,TGCGCCAGCAGCATCGGGACAGTCCAAGAGACCCAGTACTTC
TRBV19,TRBJ1-5,once,16,TRBD1,CASSTPTGAVNQPQHF,TGTGCCAGTAGTACGCCGACAGGGGCGGTAAATCAGCCCCAGCATTTT
TRBV29-1,TRBJ1-1,.,12,.,CSVAQKGAEAFF,TGCAGCGTTGCCCAAAAAGGGGCTGAAGCTTTCTTT
TRBV18,TRBJ1-6,.,15,.,CASSPRDWANSPLHF,TGTGCCAGCTCACCAAGGGACTGGGCTAATTCACCCCTCCACTTT
TRBV15,TRBJ2-3,.,16,TRBD1,CATSRGGDRSTDTQYF,TGTGCCACCAGCAGAGGGGGGGACAGGAGCACAGATACGCAGTATTTT
TRBV11-3,TRBJ1-1,.,13,.,CASSFRQNTEAFF,TGTGCCAGCAGCTTCCGACAGAACACTGAAGCTTTCTTT
TRBV13,TRBJ2-2,.,13,.,CASSGSGFGELFF,TGTGCCAGCAGCGGTAGCGGTTTCGGGGAGCTGTTTTTT
TRBV7-2,TRBJ1-3,once,15,.,CASSLAANSGNTIYF,TGTGCCAGCAGCTTAGCGGCCAACTCTGGAAACACCATATATTTT
TRBV19,TRBJ2-6,.,17,.,CASSSAGDSSGANVLTF,TGTGCCAGTAGTAGCGCAGGTGATTCCTCTGGGGCCAACGTCCTGACTTTC
TRBV5-4,TRBJ1-4,.,16,.,CASSLASGGLNEKLFF,TGTGCCAGCAGCTTGGCCTCCGGCGGTCTTAATGAAAAACTGTTTTTT
TRBV3-1/TRBV3-2,TRBJ2-7,.,15,TRBD2,CASSQTLAGASEQYF,TGTGCCAGCAGCCAAACACTAGCGGGAGCGTCCGAGCAGTACTTC
TRBV9,TRBJ1-3,.,17,.,CASSVAGGGIEGNTIYF,TGTGCCAGCAGCGTAGCGGGTGGGGGCATCGAAGGAAACACCATATATTTT
TRBV5-6,TRBJ2-7,.,13,.,CASSLDRDSEQYF,TGTGCCAGCAGCTTGGACAGGGATAGCGAGCAGTACTTC
TRBV11-2,TRBJ2-7,.,15,TRBD2,CASSFTGLAGYEQYF,TGTGCCAGCAGCTTCACGGGACTAGCGGGCTACGAGCAGTACTTC
TRBV5-4,TRBJ1-6,.,15,.,CASSTTGSYNSPLHF,TGTGCCAGCAGCACCACAGGGTCCTATAATTCACCCCTCCACTTT
TRBV28,TRBJ1-4,.,18,.,CASSLYRGSVTTNEKLFF,TGTGCCAGCAGTTTATATAGGGGGTCAGTAACAACTAATGAAAAACTGTTTTTT
TRBV7-2,TRBJ1-4,.,14,.,CASSRRTTNEKLFF,TGTGCCAGCAGTAGAAGGACTACTAATGAAAAACTGTTTTTT
TRBV7-9,TRBJ1-2,.,13,.,CASSPDSNYGYTF,TGTGCCAGCAGCCCCGACAGTAACTATGGCTACACCTTC
TRBV5-1,TRBJ1-2,.,12,.,CASAGLSYGYTF,TGCGCCAGCGCCGGGTTATCCTATGGCTACACCTTC
TRBV9,TRBJ2-5,.,14,TRBD1,CASSRQGPEETQYF,TGTGCCAGCAGCCGACAGGGGCCTGAAGAGACCCAGTACTTC
TRBV5-6,TRBJ1-1,.,14,.,CASSLRLTDTEAFF,TGTGCCAGCAGCTTGCGACTGACTGACACTGAAGCTTTCTTT
TRBV25-1,TRBJ1-2,.,13,.,CASSEVNNYGYTF,TGTGCCAGCAGTGAAGTAAATAACTATGGCTACACCTTC
TRBV7-2,TRBJ2-6,few,16,.,CASSPMTGSGANVLTF,TGTGCCAGCAGCCCAATGACGGGCTCTGGGGCCAACGTCCTGACTTTC
TRBV6-2/TRBV6-3,TRBJ2-3,.,12,.,CASSGRTDTQYF,TGTGCCAGCAGTGGGCGCACAGATACGCAGTATTTT
TRBV25-1,TRBJ2-2,.,16,TRBD1,CASSEYSQGVTGELFF,TGTGCCAGCAGTGAATATAGTCAGGGGGTCACCGGGGAGCTGTTTTTT
TRBV7-2,TRBJ1-6,.,15,.,CASGEFWAVWSPLHF,TGTGCCAGCGGGGAGTTTTGGGCCGTCTGGTCACCCCTCCACTTT
TRBV5-6,TRBJ2-7,once,12,.,CASSSLSYEQYF,TGTGCCAGCAGCTCCCTTTCCTACGAGCAGTACTTC
TRBV6-5,TRBJ1-1,.,14,TRBD1,CASRYRGLNTEAFF,TGTGCCAGCAGATACAGGGGGCTGAACACTGAAGCTTTCTTT
TRBV6-6,TRBJ1-3,.,14,.,CASRQTGSGNTIYF,TGTGCCAGCAGGCAAACAGGCTCTGGAAACACCATATATTTT
TRBV24-1,TRBJ2-2,few,15,TRBD1,CATSNGQVDTGELFF,TGTGCCACCAGCAACGGACAGGTCGACACCGGGGAGCTGTTTTTT
TRBV11-2,TRBJ1-1,.,14,.,CASSLFISNNEAFF,TGTGCCAGCAGCTTATTTATCAGTAACAATGAAGCTTTCTTT
TRBV5-1,TRBJ1-1,.,15,TRBD1,CASSGGQTLNTEAFF,TGCGCCAGCAGCGGGGGACAGACTTTGAACACTGAAGCTTTCTTT
TRBV27,TRBJ2-1,.,15,TRBD2,CASRRGLSTYNEQFF,TGTGCCAGCAGGCGGGGACTATCTACCTACAATGAGCAGTTCTTC
TRBV18,TRBJ2-7,.,14,TRBD2,CASSPPGLPYEQYF,TGTGCCAGCTCACCGCCGGGACTACCCTACGAGCAGTACTTC
TRBV11-1,TRBJ2-3,.,16,TRBD1,CASSFLRDSSTDTQYF,TGTGCCAGCAGCTTCCTTAGGGACAGTAGCACAGATACGCAGTATTTT
TRBV28,TRBJ2-7,.,14,TRBD1,CASRRQGGTYEQYF,TGTGCCAGCAGAAGACAGGGGGGGACCTACGAGCAGTACTTC
TRBV27,TRBJ1-5,once,15,.,CASSSGEGVYQPQHF,TGTGCCAGCAGTTCCGGAGAGGGGGTGTATCAGCCCCAGCATTTT
TRBV7-2,TRBJ2-3,.,17,TRBD1,CASSLGIGTGYSDTQYF,TGTGCCAGCAGCTTAGGAATCGGGACAGGGTATTCAGATACGCAGTATTTT
TRBV7-9,TRBJ2-1,.,12,.,CASSRGYPEQFF,TGTGCCAGCAGCAGAGGGTACCCTGAGCAGTTCTTC
TRBV24-1,TRBJ2-3,.,14,.,CATSDGGMADTQYF,TGTGCCACCAGTGATGGGGGGATGGCCGATACGCAGTATTTT
TRBV19,TRBJ1-5,.,12,.,CASLRGDQPQHF,TGTGCCAGTCTGCGGGGGGATCAGCCCCAGCATTTT
TRBV28,TRBJ2-2,.,11,TRBD1,CASSLGTGMFF,TGTGCCAGCAGTTTAGGGACAGGGATGTTTTTT
TRBV19,TRBJ1-3,.,15,TRBD1,CASSRDRGHGNTIYF,TGTGCCAGTAGTAGGGACAGGGGGCACGGAAACACCATATATTTT
TRBV30,TRBJ1-3,once,14,TRBD1,CAWNSDREGNTIYF,TGTGCCTGGAACTCGGACAGGGAAGGGAACACCATATATTTT
TRBV7-9,TRBJ2-3,.,18,.,CASSYTRQTGSSTDTQYF,TGTGCCAGCAGCTATACCCGGCAGACGGGGTCTAGCACAGATACGCAGTATTTT
TRBV29-1,TRBJ2-1,.,13,TRBD1,CSVDWTGDNEQFF,TGCAGCGTTGATTGGACAGGGGACAATGAGCAGTTCTTC